The subject of this entry is one T cell receptor (beta chain). The antigen remains undetermined. The second PCR ran about 6 to 11 cycles with a sample-barcoded 5' primer and J-beta primers. TCRdb reprocessed the 5' RACE reads via MiXCR and lists one record per CDR3 protein. The sample records roughly 680,000 distinct CDR3 sequences, about 50% being singletons. The ends were cut back, 0 bases at V and 0 bases at J, with 11 bases in the middle. The length of the CDR3 is 16 residues. Per the germline V gene, CDR1 is LGHDT and CDR2 is YNNKEL (reference sequence). The data stem from a study of blood T cells in healthy people across ages. Study-wide findings and caveats: Significant beta diversity loss was already apparent by age approximately 36, declining roughly linearly. More naive CD4+ cells and higher diversity were found in long-lived than in aged donors.

This sequence joins TRBV3-1 and TRBJ1-1; perhaps TRBD1 as D (5 bases). Input material: blood. The TCR originated in a woman at least 80 years old in good health. CDR3 sequence: CASSQDLTAMNTEAFF. In nucleotides, the CDR3 is TGTGCCAGCAGCCAAGATTTGACAGCCATGAACACTGAAGCTTTCTTT.